What follows are 26 T cell receptor beta chains derived from one specimen sequenced in a study of blood T cell repertoires in COVID-19. Some clones are missing from TCRdb's copy, which holds only in-frame ones; the method was immunoSEQ multiplex PCR. The profile shows 45,000 to 65,000 clones, about four fifths of them singletons. Sequencing was done on a sample of peripheral blood. Receptors originate from a woman aged 55 to 70 with acute or convalescent COVID-19.

The chain combines TRBV5-1 with TRBJ2-7; D is unresolved. Germline-derived CDR1 and CDR2 are SGHRS and YFSETQ. The CDR3 is 13 residues long. V was clipped by 0 bases and J by 7 bases, with 11 bases between them. The CDR3 nucleotides are TGCGCCAGCAGCTTGGACAGCTATGGGGAGCAGTACTTC. The encoded protein is CASSLDSYGEQYF.

This rearrangement joins TRBV10-3 to TRBJ1-1; D gene unclear. The CDR3 totals 12 residues. The germline V gene encodes CDR1 ENHRY and CDR2 SYGVKD. Trimming removed 6 bases from V and 1 base from J, with 6 bases in between. The DNA of the CDR3 is TGTGCCATCAGGACACAGAACACTGAAGCTTTCTTT. Encoded protein: CAIRTQNTEAFF.

This chain joins TRBV2 and TRBJ1-4; D ambiguous. The CDR3 totals 15 residues. Germline CDR1 reads SNHLY; CDR2 reads FYNNEI. Trimming pared 4 bases from V and 0 bases from J, leaving 9 bases between. CDR3 amino acids: CASSVEDTTNEKLFF. CDR3 DNA sequence: TGTGCCAGCAGTGTTGAGGATACAACTAATGAAAAACTGTTTTTT.

V gene TRBV12-3 or TRBV12-4 combines with J gene TRBJ1-1; the D is unclear. The germline V and J ends were trimmed by 6 bases and 1 base, with 9 bases remaining between them. The CDR3 is 13 residues long. CDR3 sequence: CASRPGENTEAFF. CDR3 in DNA: TGTGCCAGCAGGCCGGGAGAGAACACTGAAGCTTTCTTT.

The chain uses TRBV20-1 and TRBJ2-3, with 12 bases that match TRBD1. The CDR3 covers 14 residues. The germline V gene has CDR1 DFQATT and CDR2 SNEGSKA (reference sequence). The V gene end was trimmed by 3 bases and the J gene end by 14 bases; junction bases not matched to a gene: 12. CDR3 DNA sequence: TGCAGTGCTAGTATCGGGACAGGGGGCGCGTTAGCGTATTTT. It translates to CSASIGTGGALAYF.

V and J are TRBV9 and TRBJ2-1; TRBD2 aligns across 11 bases. The CDR3 covers 12 residues. J was trimmed by 15 bases and V by 4 bases; bases with no gene match: 6. Germline V gives CDR1 SGDLS, CDR2 YYNGEE. This CDR3 reads CASSSLAGAMFF. The CDR3 DNA sequence: TGTGCCAGCAGCTCACTAGCGGGAGCGATGTTCTTC.

This rearrangement joins TRBV19 to TRBJ2-1; 7 bases are a match to TRBD2. Germline CDR1 is LNHDA and CDR2 is SQIVND (reference sequence). V was pared by 3 bases and J by 3 bases, with 5 bases of the junction left unmatched. CDR3 length equals 15 residues. The CDR3 sequence is CASSMELAIYNEQFF. CDR3 in DNA: TGTGCCAGTAGTATGGAACTAGCGATCTACAATGAGCAGTTCTTC.

This clone was recorded only once. The junction departs from the called germline gene at one end, perhaps through a read error. The chain uses TRBV5-5 and TRBJ2-7; tentative D call: TRBD1 (5 bases). This CDR3 region has 13 residues. Looked up from germline, CDR1 is SGHKS and CDR2 is YYEKEE (reference sequence). The DNA for the CDR3 is TGTGCCAGCAGCTTACAGGACCCCTATGAGCAGTACTTC. It is translated as CASSLQDPYEQYF.

Comment on this clone: Additional DNA sequences in this sample encode the identical CDR3. The chain has TRBV30 and TRBJ1-5, with D possibly matching TRBD1 (5 bases). CDR3 length: 14 residues. V lost 1 base and J 6 bases, leaving 13 bases between the germline ends. Per the germline V gene, CDR1 is GTSNPN and CDR2 is SVGIG (reference sequence). The CDR3: CAWSGRGGGQPQHF. CDR3 nucleotides: TGTGCCTGGAGTGGGCGGGGCGGGGGTCAGCCCCAGCATTTT.

The J gene is TRBJ1-3, the V gene TRBV27; no firm D call. V gave up 6 bases and J gave up 0 bases, with 6 bases separating them. The length of the CDR3 is 13 residues. Germline assignment: CDR1 MNHEY and CDR2 SMNVEV (reference sequence). The CDR3: CASRGNSGNTIYF. In DNA form, the CDR3 reads TGTGCCAGCAGGGGCAACTCTGGAAACACCATATATTTT.

The chain joins TRBV7-7 to TRBJ2-2, with D possibly being TRBD2 (6 bases). Germline CDR1 reads SSHAT; CDR2 reads FNYEAQ (reference sequence). There are 16 residues in the CDR3. Trimming cost V 5 bases and J 1 base, with 14 bases left between them. The CDR3 DNA follows: TGTGCCAGCAGCCTTACGGGACTTGGGAACACCGGGGAGCTGTTTTTT. It translates to CASSLTGLGNTGELFF.

The V call is TRBV6-5, the J call TRBJ1-1, with D possibly TRBD1 on 5 matching bases. Trimming shortened V by 3 bases and J by 0 bases, and 11 bases separated the two germline ends. From germline, CDR1 is MNHEY and CDR2 SVGAGI. The CDR3 totals 15 residues. CDR3 sequence reads: CASSYSRRVNTEAFF. CDR3 sequence (DNA): TGTGCCAGCAGTTATTCCCGCAGGGTGAACACTGAAGCTTTCTTT.

This clone was found once. This chain connects TRBV6-5 to TRBJ1-6; D is possibly TRBD1 (5 bases). Trimming stripped 6 bases from V and 5 bases from J, with 14 bases between. Germline CDR1 MNHEY, CDR2 SVGAGI. This CDR3 is 15 amino acids long. This CDR3 is CASSSWGWDNSPLHF. In nucleotides, the CDR3 is TGTGCCAGCAGCTCCTGGGGCTGGGATAATTCACCCCTCCACTTT.

This clone was seen more than once but under ten times. The chain is built from TRBV7-8 and TRBJ1-4; 7 nucleotides match TRBD1. The CDR3 loop spans 15 amino acids. CDR1 and CDR2 (germline): SGHVS, FQNEAQ. J was trimmed by 7 bases and V by 2 bases; bases with no gene match: 7. The CDR3 loop reads CASSLNRGPSEKLFF. CDR3 in DNA: TGTGCCAGCAGCTTAAACAGGGGCCCTAGTGAAAAACTGTTTTTT.

This rearrangement joins TRBV6-5 to TRBJ2-3, with TRBD2 matching 9 bases. This CDR3 contains 14 residues. Looked up from germline, CDR1 is MNHEY and CDR2 is SVGAGI. Germline trimming cut 4 bases from V and 1 base from J; bases unmatched to any gene: 0. Here the CDR3 reads CASSWTSGTDTQYF. CDR3 nucleotides: TGTGCCAGCAGTTGGACTAGCGGCACAGATACGCAGTATTTT.

The chain has TRBV5-4 and TRBJ1-6; unclear D gene. The CDR3 spans 14 residues. Trimming removed 0 bases at V and 9 bases at J, with 10 bases between. The germline CDR1 and CDR2 sequences are SGHNT and YYREEE (reference sequence). Written as DNA, the CDR3 is TGTGCCAGCAGCTTGGCCCGGGATTCTTCACCCCTCCACTTT. Translating gives CASSLARDSSPLHF.

The chain is built from TRBV11-2 and TRBJ2-7, with D perhaps TRBD2 (6 bases). Trimming took off 0 bases at V and 6 bases at J, with 12 bases between the two ends. CDR1 is SGHAT and CDR2 is FQNNGV in the germline V gene. The CDR3 is 14 residues long. DNA for the CDR3: TGTGCCAGCAGCTTAGATTGGCGGGATAGCGAGCAGTACTTC. This gives the protein CASSLDWRDSEQYF. Filled out from reference TRBV11-2 and TRBJ2-7, the complete variable domain reads EAGVAQSPRYKIIEKRQSVAFWCNPISGHATLYWYQQILGQGPKLLIQFQNNGVVDDSQLPKDRFSAERLKGVDSTLKIQPAKLEDSAVYLCASSLDWRDSEQYFGPGTRLTVT.

The V call is TRBV7-2, the J call TRBJ2-3; 12 bases are a match to TRBD2. The length of the CDR3 is 17 residues. Trimming removed 1 base from V and 0 bases from J; junction bases left unmatched: 2. The germline V gene has CDR1 SGHTA and CDR2 FQGNSA. For the CDR3, the DNA is TGTGCCAGCAGCTTAGTGGGGACTAGCGGGAGCACAGATACGCAGTATTTT. This encodes CASSLVGTSGSTDTQYF.

This clone was recorded a few times. J is TRBJ2-1 and V is TRBV7-6, with no clear D. This CDR3 contains 16 residues. Germline CDR1 SGHVS, CDR2 FNYEAQ. V was shortened by 4 bases and J by 4 bases, with 17 bases between the two germline ends. The chain's CDR3 is CASSSLLRKPYNEQFF. The CDR3 bases are TGTGCCAGCAGCTCCCTGTTGCGGAAACCATACAATGAGCAGTTCTTC.

Here the CDR3 reads CASSRRTGNQPQHF. CDR3 bases: TGTGCCAGCAGCCGGCGGACAGGCAATCAGCCCCAGCATTTT. The V call is TRBV27, the J call TRBJ1-5; D perhaps matches TRBD1 (6 bases). There are 14 residues in the CDR3. Germline CDR1 is MNHEY and CDR2 is SMNVEV (reference sequence). The V end lost 6 bases, the J end lost 2 bases, and 11 bases lay between the germline ends.

The gene calls are TRBV12-3 or TRBV12-4 and TRBJ2-7; a weak D match, TRBD2 (6 bases). This CDR3 has 13 residues. Deletions cut 5 bases from V and 6 bases from J, with 14 bases between. This CDR3 is CASSRHMGGEQYF. DNA of the CDR3: TGTGCCAGCAGTCGCCACATGGGGGGCGAGCAGTACTTC.

In its sample, this clone was seen a few times. The rearrangement links TRBV6-1 to TRBJ2-7; D is possibly TRBD1 (6 bases). The CDR3 runs to 13 residues. The V and J ends lost 3 bases and 3 bases respectively, with 9 bases between them. CDR1 and CDR2 (germline): MNHNS, SASEGT. CDR3 sequence: CASSDRGFYEQYF. The CDR3 bases are TGTGCCAGCAGTGATAGGGGGTTCTACGAGCAGTACTTC.

J is TRBJ2-7 and V is TRBV5-1, with 9 bases fitting TRBD1. Germline V gene data show CDR1 as SGHRS and CDR2 as YFSETQ. Trimming at V came to 4 bases and at J to 1 base, leaving 12 bases not matched to a gene. The CDR3 sequence is 17 residues long. CDR3 in DNA: TGCGCCAGCAGCCAGCGTACGACAGGGGGGGCATCCTACGAGCAGTACTTC. It yields the protein CASSQRTTGGASYEQYF.

The rearrangement joins TRBV29-1 to TRBJ1-1, with 7 positions matching TRBD1. V gave up 4 bases and J gave up 10 bases; unmatched junction bases: 12. CDR1 is SQVTM and CDR2 is ANQGSEA in the germline V gene. The CDR3 loop spans 13 amino acids. The CDR3 sequence: CSVASTGPGGAFF. As DNA, the CDR3 is TGCAGCGTTGCCTCGACAGGGCCTGGCGGAGCTTTCTTT.

V and J are TRBV3-1 (or the pseudogene TRBV3-2) and TRBJ1-6, with D maybe TRBD1 (6 bases). V was clipped by 2 bases and J by 7 bases, with 9 bases between them. CDR1 and CDR2 (germline): LGHDT, YNNKEL (reference sequence). The CDR3 runs 14 residues. CDR3 DNA sequence: TGTGCCAGCAGCCAACAGGGGAGCAATTCACCCCTCCACTTT. Its protein product is CASSQQGSNSPLHF.

V is TRBV20-1 and J is TRBJ1-5; D may be TRBD1 (6 bases). CDR3 size: 12 residues. The germline V gene has CDR1 DFQATT and CDR2 SNEGSKA (reference sequence). V lost 3 bases, J lost 6 bases, and 9 bases lay in between. CDR3 amino acids: CSASPRGQPQHF. The CDR3 DNA sequence: TGCAGTGCTAGTCCCAGGGGTCAGCCCCAGCATTTT.